A single sample gave rise to the 29 T cell receptor beta chains below, sequenced in a study of identical twins. A single record per CDR3 protein comes from TCRdb applying MiXCR to the 5' RACE reads. The sample lists 400,000 to 600,000 distinct CDR3 sequences, about a fifth occurring once. The same data also went into a second study, on yellow fever vaccine responses in identical twins.

Source material: CD4+ T cells sorted from blood. The source is a woman aged 18-29 years in good health.

The chain combines TRBV12-3 or TRBV12-4 with TRBJ1-5, with D uncertain. Trimming pared 6 bases from V and 1 base from J, leaving 16 bases between. The CDR3 extends over 16 amino acids. The CDR3 is CASSQRVFGSNQPQHF. CDR3 sequence (DNA): TGTGCCAGCAGCCAGAGGGTTTTCGGGAGCAATCAGCCCCAGCATTTT.

This clonotype was counted between two and nine times. This chain uses TRBV4-1 with TRBJ2-1, with TRBD2 matching 10 bases. The CDR3 contains 16 residues. CDR1 is MGHRA and CDR2 is YSYEKL in the germline V gene. V shed 0 bases and J 3 bases; nucleotides not matched to a gene: 2. The CDR3 DNA reads as TGCGCCAGCAGCCAAGATCAGCGGGGGGGCTACAATGAGCAGTTCTTC. Translating gives CASSQDQRGGYNEQFF.

This chain connects TRBV20-1 to TRBJ2-3; 13 nucleotides align to TRBD2. CDR1 is DFQATT, CDR2 SNEGSKA, per germline (reference sequence). The J segment lost 4 bases and the V segment lost 6 bases, leaving 4 bases of the junction unmatched. The CDR3 extends over 14 amino acids. CDR3 loop: CSARLAGGSDTQYF. The CDR3 region has the DNA TGCAGTGCCAGACTAGCGGGGGGCTCAGATACGCAGTATTTT.

This clonotype was seen a few times. The chain couples TRBV20-1 to TRBJ1-1; 8 nucleotides match TRBD1. The V segment lost 6 bases and the J segment 4 bases; nucleotides outside the gene matches: 7. Germline CDR1 and CDR2: DFQATT and SNEGSKA (reference sequence). The length of the CDR3 is 13 residues. CDR3: CSAQQGVSTEAFF. For the CDR3, the DNA is TGCAGTGCCCAACAGGGGGTGAGCACTGAAGCTTTCTTT.

This clonotype has more than one count but fewer than ten. The gene calls are TRBV7-3 and TRBJ2-1; the D is unclear. This CDR3 comprises 15 residues. V was trimmed by 5 bases and J by 8 bases, leaving 19 bases between them. The V gene's germline CDR1 is SGHTA and CDR2 FQGTGA. The CDR3 nucleotides read TGTGCCAGCAGCCTTCGGTCGGTGGGGTCCGATGAGCAGTTCTTC. Amino acids: CASSLRSVGSDEQFF.

This clonotype occurred a few times. The chain is built from TRBV25-1 and TRBJ2-1; no definite D call. The CDR3 covers 13 residues. CDR1 MGHDK and CDR2 SYGVNS come from the germline V gene. V lost 0 bases, J lost 7 bases, and 7 bases lay in between. Here the CDR3 reads CASSEYKGNEQFF. The CDR3 nucleotides read TGTGCCAGCAGTGAATATAAGGGAAATGAGCAGTTCTTC.

The chain uses TRBV7-3 and TRBJ2-2, with D perhaps being TRBD1 or TRBD2 (6 bases each). The CDR3 has 16 amino acids. The germline gives CDR1 SGHTA, CDR2 FQGTGA. V was shortened by 5 bases and J by 2 bases, with 15 bases between the two germline ends. The DNA for the CDR3 is TGTGCCAGCAGCCCACTGGGGGGACAAAACACCGGGGAGCTGTTTTTT. Translating gives CASSPLGGQNTGELFF.

This clonotype was detected a few times. This chain links TRBV18 with TRBJ2-5; TRBD1 aligns across 7 bases. This CDR3 region has 16 residues. V shed 3 bases and J 2 bases; nucleotides not matched to a gene: 9. Germline V gene lookup returns CDR1 KGHSH and CDR2 LQKENI. The CDR3 DNA reads as TGTGCCAGCTCACCTCAATTGGGACAGACACAAGAGACCCAGTACTTC. This translates into CASSPQLGQTQETQYF.

In its sample, this clonotype was seen a few times. The chain uses TRBV12-3 or TRBV12-4 and TRBJ2-2; D unresolved. The CDR3 is 13 residues long. V lost 2 bases and J lost 7, with 8 bases in between. CDR3 DNA sequence: TGTGCCAGCAGTTTATCTGGGAACGGGGAGCTGTTTTTT. This translates into CASSLSGNGELFF.

This sequence joins TRBV7-2 and TRBJ2-2, with D possibly matching TRBD2 (5 bases). The germline V and J ends were trimmed by 5 bases and 2 bases, with 15 bases remaining between them. CDR1 is SGHTA and CDR2 is FQGNSA in the germline V gene. CDR3 length: 16 amino acids. CDR3 sequence (DNA): TGTGCCAGCAGCGAACATCCTAGCAGCAACACCGGGGAGCTGTTTTTT. Translated, it gives CASSEHPSSNTGELFF.

The V gene is TRBV15, the J gene TRBJ2-5; 7 positions agree with TRBD2. The V gene's germline CDR1 is LNHNV and CDR2 YYDKDF (reference sequence). The V and J ends lost 11 bases and 2 bases, in that order; junction bases with no gene match: 8. This CDR3 has 13 amino acids. This CDR3 is CAARAGDQETQYF. Written as DNA, the CDR3 is TGTGCCGCGCGGGCGGGAGATCAAGAGACCCAGTACTTC.

The chain combines TRBV4-1 with TRBJ1-5, with TRBD1 as a possible D gene (5 bases). V lost 5 bases and J 7 bases, leaving 15 bases between the germline ends. This CDR3 region has 14 residues. Per the germline V gene, CDR1 is MGHRA and CDR2 is YSYEKL. CDR3 sequence: CASSGAQGNQPQHF. CDR3 DNA sequence: TGCGCCAGCAGCGGAGCCCAGGGAAACCAGCCCCAGCATTTT.

V usage is TRBV24-1 and J usage is TRBJ2-1; maybe TRBD1 (6 bases). Trimming stripped 3 bases from V and 4 bases from J, with 15 bases between. CDR1 is KGHDR and CDR2 is SFDVKD in the germline V gene. This CDR3 is 16 amino acids long. The CDR3 DNA follows: TGTGCCACCAGTGATAAGACAGGACCTCTTTACAATGAGCAGTTCTTC. Amino acids: CATSDKTGPLYNEQFF.

The chain has TRBV7-3 and TRBJ2-7; 10 positions agree with TRBD2. Trimming took 3 bases from V and 0 from J; bases not matched to a gene: 2. The CDR3 consists of 15 residues. Germline-derived CDR1 and CDR2 are SGHTA and FQGTGA. CDR3 protein: CASSFGTSASYEQYF. DNA for the CDR3: TGTGCCAGCAGCTTCGGGACTAGCGCCTCCTACGAGCAGTACTTC.

This chain connects TRBV7-6 to TRBJ2-3; 9 bases match TRBD2. Germline loops: CDR1 SGHVS, CDR2 FNYEAQ. With 5 bases clipped from V and 0 bases from J, the junction kept 15 bases outside the gene matches. This CDR3 region has 19 residues. This CDR3 reads CASSPAGVAGATSTDTQYF. The CDR3 bases are TGTGCCAGCAGCCCAGCAGGGGTAGCGGGGGCCACTAGCACAGATACGCAGTATTTT. Full variable domain (remainder filled in from reference TRBV7-6 and TRBJ2-3): GAGVSQSPRYKVTKRGQDVALRCDPISGHVSLYWYRQALGQGPEFLTYFNYEAQQDKSGLPNDRFSAERPEGSISTLTIQRTEQRDSAMYRCASSPAGVAGATSTDTQYFGPGTRLTVL.

The chain is built from TRBV29-1 and TRBJ1-2; 7 bases map to TRBD1. The CDR3 contains 13 residues. From germline, CDR1 is SQVTM and CDR2 ANQGSEA. V was clipped by 1 base and J by 6 bases; unmatched bases: 5. CDR3 sequence reads: CSVEVRGIDGYTF. The CDR3 DNA is TGCAGCGTTGAAGTCAGGGGGATCGATGGCTACACCTTC. The full variable domain, rest sourced from reference TRBV29-1 and TRBJ1-2, is SAVISQKPSRDICQRGTSLTIQCQVDSQVTMMFWYRQQPGQSLTLIATANQGSEATYESGFVIDKFPISRPNLTFSTLTVSNMSPEDSSIYLCSVEVRGIDGYTFGSGTRLTVV.

The chain couples TRBV5-1 to TRBJ2-1, with 7 bases fitting TRBD1. Germline V lookup: CDR1 SGHRS, CDR2 YFSETQ. The trim removed 2 bases at V and 1 base at J, leaving 0 bases unmatched. The CDR3 sequence is 14 residues long. CDR3 DNA sequence: TGCGCCAGCAGCTTACAGGGGTCCTACAATGAGCAGTTCTTC. Protein product: CASSLQGSYNEQFF. The whole variable domain, remainder taken from reference TRBV5-1 and TRBJ2-1, is KAGVTQTPRYLIKTRGQQVTLSCSPISGHRSVSWYQQTPGQGLQFLFEYFSETQRNKGNFPGRFSGRQFSNSRSEMNVSTLELGDSALYLCASSLQGSYNEQFFGPGTRLTVL.

This clonotype appeared once. V and J are TRBV6-2 or TRBV6-3 and TRBJ2-3, with TRBD2 identical over 8 bases. In germline, CDR1 is MNHEY, CDR2 SVGEGT. The CDR3 has 17 residues. The J segment lost 0 bases and the V segment lost 6 bases, leaving 11 bases of the junction unmatched. For the CDR3, the DNA is TGTGCCAGCAGCCACCAACTAGCGGTCCCTAGCACAGATACGCAGTATTTT. It codes for CASSHQLAVPSTDTQYF.

The CDR3: CASRSVSYEQYF. The DNA of the CDR3 is TGTGCCAGCAGGTCCGTCTCTTACGAGCAGTACTTC. V usage is TRBV28 and J usage is TRBJ2-7; D is unresolved. Germline V lookup: CDR1 MDHEN, CDR2 SYDVKM. The CDR3 runs to 12 residues. Trimming removed 6 bases at V and 4 bases at J, with 10 bases between. The complete variable domain, with remaining parts taken from reference TRBV28 and TRBJ2-7, reads DVKVTQSSRYLVKRTGEKVFLECVQDMDHENMFWYRQDPGLGLRLIYFSYDVKMKEKGDIPEGYSVSREKKERFSLILESASTNQTSMYLCASRSVSYEQYFGPGTRLTVT.

This clonotype was detected ten times or more. J is TRBJ2-5 and V is TRBV20-1, with TRBD2 identical over 7 bases. The CDR3 runs to 16 residues. The junction had 11 bases not matched to a gene; V was cut back by 0 bases and J by 4 bases. Germline-derived CDR1 and CDR2 are DFQATT and SNEGSKA (reference sequence). CDR3 residues: CSARDVGGPLPETQYF. In DNA form, the CDR3 reads TGCAGTGCTAGAGATGTGGGAGGGCCTCTTCCAGAGACCCAGTACTTC.

This clonotype was seen only a few times. The chain joins TRBV7-9 to TRBJ1-5; a possible D gene is TRBD1 (5 bases). Germline V lookup: CDR1 SEHNR, CDR2 FQNEAQ (reference sequence). Trimming removed 1 base at V and 4 bases at J, with 11 bases between. The CDR3 has 15 amino acids. CDR3 sequence (DNA): TGTGCCAGCAGCTTAGGTTCAGGGAATAATCAGCCCCAGCATTTT. Its translation is CASSLGSGNNQPQHF.

The V call is TRBV7-2, the J call TRBJ2-5, with TRBD1 identical over 9 bases. CDR1 is SGHTA and CDR2 is FQGNSA in the germline V gene. After removal of 6 bases from V and 6 bases from J, the junction contained 8 bases not matched to a gene. CDR3 length: 14 amino acids. The CDR3 spells CASRTGTGLQTQYF. CDR3 bases: TGTGCCAGCAGAACCGGGACAGGGCTTCAGACCCAGTACTTC.

This clonotype turned up a few times. The CDR3 coding sequence is TGCGCCAGCAGCCGAGGTACGCCCCAAGAGACCCAGTACTTC. It is translated as CASSRGTPQETQYF. The genes are TRBV4-1 and TRBJ2-5, with D unclear. Trimming shortened V by 4 bases and J by 1 base, and 10 bases separated the two germline ends. The germline V gene encodes CDR1 MGHRA and CDR2 YSYEKL. This CDR3 comprises 14 residues.

The genes are TRBV5-1 and TRBJ2-1; possibly TRBD1 for D (6 bases). The CDR3 spans 13 residues. CDR1 and CDR2 from the germline V gene are SGHRS and YFSETQ. Trimming took 5 bases from V and 8 from J, leaving 14 bases between them. CDR3 amino acids: CASRRPGVDEQFF. Written as DNA, the CDR3 is TGCGCCAGCAGAAGACCAGGGGTGGATGAGCAGTTCTTC. The entire variable domain, with the rest obtained from reference TRBV5-1 and TRBJ2-1, is as follows: KAGVTQTPRYLIKTRGQQVTLSCSPISGHRSVSWYQQTPGQGLQFLFEYFSETQRNKGNFPGRFSGRQFSNSRSEMNVSTLELGDSALYLCASRRPGVDEQFFGPGTRLTVL.

The chain carries TRBV7-2 and TRBJ2-1, with a weak D call TRBD2 (5 bases). Trimming took 5 bases from V and 16 from J, leaving 18 bases between them. Germline values: CDR1 SGHTA, CDR2 FQGNSA. CDR3 length equals 12 residues. CDR3 loop: CASSHPGLASFF. The CDR3 DNA follows: TGTGCCAGCAGCCATCCAGGACTTGCGAGCTTCTTC.

The chain joins TRBV12-3 or TRBV12-4 to TRBJ1-1; the D gene is possibly TRBD1 (5 bases). V was pared by 8 bases and J by 6 bases, with 13 bases between. The CDR3 covers 12 residues. As DNA, the CDR3 is TGTGCCAGCTCATTGACACAGGCTGAAGCTTTCTTT. Protein: CASSLTQAEAFF.

CDR3 nucleotides: TGTGCCAGCAGTTGCCCGGGTCCTTCTATGACGGGGTACACCGGGGAGCTGTTTTTT. Protein product: CASSCPGPSMTGYTGELFF. The genes are TRBV6-7 and TRBJ2-2; the D gene is possibly TRBD2 (5 bases). TRBV6-7 qualifies as an ORF whose function is uncertain. The CDR3 totals 19 residues. With 4 bases removed from V and 3 bases from J, the gap between germline ends came to 24 bases.

The chain recombines TRBV10-3 with TRBJ2-2, with TRBD1 identical over 8 bases. J was trimmed by 5 bases and V by 3 bases; bases with no gene match: 5. The CDR3 contains 15 residues. Germline lookup yields CDR1 ENHRY and CDR2 SYGVKD. DNA for the CDR3: TGTGCCATCAGTGACCGGGACAGGACAACCGGGGAGCTGTTTTTT. It translates to CAISDRDRTTGELFF.

This clonotype was picked up a small number of times. The CDR3 sequence is CASSYRGSTTNEKLFF. CDR3 sequence (DNA): TGTGCCAGCAGTTACAGGGGGAGCACAACTAATGAAAAACTGTTTTTT. The chain recombines TRBV12-3 or TRBV12-4 with TRBJ1-4, with 8 bases identical to TRBD1. Losses at the gene ends were 4 bases for V and 0 bases for J; bases not matched to a gene: 4. The CDR3 is made up of 16 amino acids.